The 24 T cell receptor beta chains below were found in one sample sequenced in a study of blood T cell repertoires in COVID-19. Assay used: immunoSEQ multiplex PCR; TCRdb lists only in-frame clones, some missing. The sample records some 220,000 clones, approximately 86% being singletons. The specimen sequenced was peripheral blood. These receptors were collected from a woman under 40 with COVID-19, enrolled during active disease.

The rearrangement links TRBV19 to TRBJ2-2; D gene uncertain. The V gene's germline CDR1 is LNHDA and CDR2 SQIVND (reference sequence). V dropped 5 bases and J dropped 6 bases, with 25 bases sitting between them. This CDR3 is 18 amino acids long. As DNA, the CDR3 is TGTGCCAGTAGTGTCCGAAGCATAGTGCTTGCTCCGTCCGGGGAGCTGTTTTTT. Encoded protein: CASSVRSIVLAPSGELFF.

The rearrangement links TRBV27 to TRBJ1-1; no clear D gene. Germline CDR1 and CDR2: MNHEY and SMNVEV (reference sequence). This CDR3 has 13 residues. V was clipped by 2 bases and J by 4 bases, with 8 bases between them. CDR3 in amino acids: CASSLTRSTEAFF. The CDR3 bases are TGTGCCAGCAGTTTAACTCGTAGCACTGAAGCTTTCTTT.

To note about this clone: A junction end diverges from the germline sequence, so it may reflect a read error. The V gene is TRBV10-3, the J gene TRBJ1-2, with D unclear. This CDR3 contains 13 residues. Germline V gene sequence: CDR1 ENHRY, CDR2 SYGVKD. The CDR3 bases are TGTGCCATCAGTGAGTCGAAAACTAGTGGGGATGCCTTC. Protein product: CAISESKTSGDAF.

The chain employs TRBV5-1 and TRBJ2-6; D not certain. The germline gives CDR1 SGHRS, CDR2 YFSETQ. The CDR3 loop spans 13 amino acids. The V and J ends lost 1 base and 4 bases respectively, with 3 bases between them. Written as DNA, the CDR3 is TGCGCCAGCAGCTTGCCAGGGGCCAACGTCCTGACTTTC. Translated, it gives CASSLPGANVLTF.

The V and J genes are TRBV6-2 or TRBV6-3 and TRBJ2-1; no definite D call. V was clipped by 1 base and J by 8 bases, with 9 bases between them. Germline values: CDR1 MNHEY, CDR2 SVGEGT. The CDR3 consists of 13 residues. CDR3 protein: CASSYFGSDEQFF. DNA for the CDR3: TGTGCCAGCAGTTACTTCGGAAGCGATGAGCAGTTCTTC.

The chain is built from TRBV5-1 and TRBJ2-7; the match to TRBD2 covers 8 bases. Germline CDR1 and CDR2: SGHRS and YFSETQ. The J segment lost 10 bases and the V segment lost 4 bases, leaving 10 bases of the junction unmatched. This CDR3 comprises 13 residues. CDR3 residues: CASSPSGGSSQYF. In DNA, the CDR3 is TGCGCCAGCAGCCCGAGCGGGGGCAGCTCTCAGTACTTC.

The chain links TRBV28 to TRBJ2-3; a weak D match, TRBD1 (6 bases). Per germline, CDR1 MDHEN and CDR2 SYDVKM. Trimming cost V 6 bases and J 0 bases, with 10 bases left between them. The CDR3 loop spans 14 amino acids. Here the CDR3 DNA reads TGTGCCAGCAGACGACAGGTCAGCACAGATACGCAGTATTTT. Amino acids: CASRRQVSTDTQYF.

Here the CDR3 DNA reads TGTGCCAGCAGCGCCCAGGGTTTGGGAAATACGCAGTATTTT. Its translation: CASSAQGLGNTQYF. This chain links TRBV13 with TRBJ2-3; tentatively, D is TRBD1 (5 bases). The CDR3 runs to 14 residues. The germline V gene encodes CDR1 PRHDT and CDR2 FYEKMQ (reference sequence). Deletions cut 5 bases from V and 7 bases from J, with 16 bases between.

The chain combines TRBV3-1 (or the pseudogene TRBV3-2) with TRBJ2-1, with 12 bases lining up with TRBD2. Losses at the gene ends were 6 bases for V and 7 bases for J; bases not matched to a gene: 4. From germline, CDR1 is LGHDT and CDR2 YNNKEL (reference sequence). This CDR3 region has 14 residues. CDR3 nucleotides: TGTGCCAGCAGTCCTAGCGGGAGGGTAAATGAGCAGTTCTTC. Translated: CASSPSGRVNEQFF.

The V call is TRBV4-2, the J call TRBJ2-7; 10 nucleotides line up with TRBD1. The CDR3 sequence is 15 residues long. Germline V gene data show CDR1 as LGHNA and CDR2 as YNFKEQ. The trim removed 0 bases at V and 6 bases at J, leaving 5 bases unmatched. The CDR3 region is CASSQEGQGRGEQYF. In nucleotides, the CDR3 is TGTGCCAGCAGCCAAGAGGGACAGGGGAGAGGCGAGCAGTACTTC.

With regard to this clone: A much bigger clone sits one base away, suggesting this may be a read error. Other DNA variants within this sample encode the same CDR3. In DNA form, the CDR3 reads TGTGCCAGCAGCGTTAGCGGGGGCTCCTACAATGAGCAGTTCTTC. It yields the protein CASSVSGGSYNEQFF. The chain couples TRBV9 to TRBJ2-1, with 9 bases matching TRBD2. Trimming removed 2 bases from V and 0 bases from J; junction bases left unmatched: 0. Per the germline V gene, CDR1 is SGDLS and CDR2 is YYNGEE. The CDR3 extends over 15 amino acids.

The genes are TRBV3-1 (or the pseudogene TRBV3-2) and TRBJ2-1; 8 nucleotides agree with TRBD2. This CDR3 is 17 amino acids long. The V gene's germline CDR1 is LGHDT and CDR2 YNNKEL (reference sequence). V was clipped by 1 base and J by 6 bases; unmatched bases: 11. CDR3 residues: CASSQVHGGRLGNEQFF. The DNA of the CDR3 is TGTGCCAGCAGCCAAGTACATGGCGGGAGGCTGGGCAATGAGCAGTTCTTC.

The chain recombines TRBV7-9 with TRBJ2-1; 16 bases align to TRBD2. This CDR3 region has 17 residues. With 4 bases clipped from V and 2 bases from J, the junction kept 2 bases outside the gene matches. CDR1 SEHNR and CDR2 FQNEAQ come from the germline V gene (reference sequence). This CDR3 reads CASSSGTSGRAYNEQFF. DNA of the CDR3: TGTGCCAGCAGCTCCGGGACTAGCGGGAGGGCCTACAATGAGCAGTTCTTC.

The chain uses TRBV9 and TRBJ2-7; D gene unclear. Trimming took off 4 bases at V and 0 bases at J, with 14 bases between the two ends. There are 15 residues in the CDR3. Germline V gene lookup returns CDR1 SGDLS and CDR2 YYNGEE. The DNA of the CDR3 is TGTGCCAGCAGCCCCAGAGGTGAGCGCTCCTACGAGCAGTACTTC. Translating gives CASSPRGERSYEQYF.

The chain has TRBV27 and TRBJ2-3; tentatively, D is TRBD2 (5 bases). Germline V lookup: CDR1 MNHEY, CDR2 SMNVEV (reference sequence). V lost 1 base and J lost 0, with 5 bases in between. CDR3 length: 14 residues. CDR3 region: CASSLWTSTDTQYF. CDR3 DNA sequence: TGTGCCAGCAGTTTATGGACTAGCACAGATACGCAGTATTTT.

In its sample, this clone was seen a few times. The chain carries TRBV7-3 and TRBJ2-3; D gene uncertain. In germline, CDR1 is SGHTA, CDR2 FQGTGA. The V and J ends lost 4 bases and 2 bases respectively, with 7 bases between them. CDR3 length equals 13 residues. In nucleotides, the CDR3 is TGTGCCAGCAGCTCCGGAGCCACAGATACGCAGTATTTT. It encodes CASSSGATDTQYF.

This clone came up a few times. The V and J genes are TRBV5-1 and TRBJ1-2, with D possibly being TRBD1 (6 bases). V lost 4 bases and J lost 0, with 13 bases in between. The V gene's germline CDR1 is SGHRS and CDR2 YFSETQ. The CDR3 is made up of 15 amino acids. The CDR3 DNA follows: TGCGCCAGCAGCCGGGGGGCAGGGGCTAACTATGGCTACACCTTC. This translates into CASSRGAGANYGYTF.

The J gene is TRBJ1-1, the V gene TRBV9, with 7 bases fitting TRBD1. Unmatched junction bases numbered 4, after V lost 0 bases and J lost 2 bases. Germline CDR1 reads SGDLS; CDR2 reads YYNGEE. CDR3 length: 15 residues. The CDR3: CASSVGTGENTEAFF. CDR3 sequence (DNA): TGTGCCAGCAGCGTAGGTACAGGGGAAAACACTGAAGCTTTCTTT.

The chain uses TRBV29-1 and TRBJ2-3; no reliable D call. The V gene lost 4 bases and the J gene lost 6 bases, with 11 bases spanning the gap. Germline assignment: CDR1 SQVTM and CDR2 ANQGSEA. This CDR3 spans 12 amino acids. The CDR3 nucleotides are TGCAGCGTTGTTCTCCAAGCCGATACGCAGTATTTT. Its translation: CSVVLQADTQYF.

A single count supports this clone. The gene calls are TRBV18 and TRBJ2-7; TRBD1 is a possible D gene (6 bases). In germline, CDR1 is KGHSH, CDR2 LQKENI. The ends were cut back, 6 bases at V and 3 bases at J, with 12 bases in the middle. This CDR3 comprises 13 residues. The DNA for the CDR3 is TGTGCCAGCTCCCCGGACAGATTCTACGAGCAGTACTTC. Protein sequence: CASSPDRFYEQYF.

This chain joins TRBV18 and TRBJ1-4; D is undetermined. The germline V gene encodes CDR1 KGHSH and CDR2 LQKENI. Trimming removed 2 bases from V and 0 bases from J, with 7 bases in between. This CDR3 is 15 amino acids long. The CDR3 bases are TGTGCCAGCTCACCAGCGTATGCAACTAATGAAAAACTGTTTTTT. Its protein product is CASSPAYATNEKLFF. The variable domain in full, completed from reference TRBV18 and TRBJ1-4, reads NAGVMQNPRHLVRRRGQEARLRCSPMKGHSHVYWYRQLPEEGLKFMVYLQKENIIDESGMPKERFSAEFPKEGPSILRIQQVVRGDSAAYFCASSPAYATNEKLFFGSGTQLSVL.

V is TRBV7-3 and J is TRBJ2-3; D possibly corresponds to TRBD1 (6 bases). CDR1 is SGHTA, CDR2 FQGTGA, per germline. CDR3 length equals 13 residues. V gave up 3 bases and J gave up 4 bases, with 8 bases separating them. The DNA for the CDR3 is TGTGCCAGCAGCTTTGCAGGGGCAGATACGCAGTATTTT. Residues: CASSFAGADTQYF.

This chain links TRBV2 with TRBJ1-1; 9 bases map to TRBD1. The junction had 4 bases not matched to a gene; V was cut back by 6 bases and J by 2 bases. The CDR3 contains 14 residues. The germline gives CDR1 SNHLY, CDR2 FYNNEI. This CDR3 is CASRTGGGNTEAFF. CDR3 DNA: TGTGCCAGCAGGACAGGGGGGGGTAACACTGAAGCTTTCTTT. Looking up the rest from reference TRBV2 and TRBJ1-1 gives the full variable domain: EPEVTQTPSHQVTQMGQEVILRCVPISNHLYFYWYRQILGQKVEFLVSFYNNEISEKSEIFDDQFSVERPDGSNFTLKIRSTKLEDSAMYFCASRTGGGNTEAFFGQGTRLTVV.

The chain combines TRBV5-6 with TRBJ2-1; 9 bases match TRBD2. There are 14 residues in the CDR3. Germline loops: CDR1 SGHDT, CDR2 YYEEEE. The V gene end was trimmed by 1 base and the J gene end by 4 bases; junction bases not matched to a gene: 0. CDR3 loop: CASSLLAGYNEQFF. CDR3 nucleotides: TGTGCCAGCAGCTTGCTAGCGGGGTACAATGAGCAGTTCTTC.